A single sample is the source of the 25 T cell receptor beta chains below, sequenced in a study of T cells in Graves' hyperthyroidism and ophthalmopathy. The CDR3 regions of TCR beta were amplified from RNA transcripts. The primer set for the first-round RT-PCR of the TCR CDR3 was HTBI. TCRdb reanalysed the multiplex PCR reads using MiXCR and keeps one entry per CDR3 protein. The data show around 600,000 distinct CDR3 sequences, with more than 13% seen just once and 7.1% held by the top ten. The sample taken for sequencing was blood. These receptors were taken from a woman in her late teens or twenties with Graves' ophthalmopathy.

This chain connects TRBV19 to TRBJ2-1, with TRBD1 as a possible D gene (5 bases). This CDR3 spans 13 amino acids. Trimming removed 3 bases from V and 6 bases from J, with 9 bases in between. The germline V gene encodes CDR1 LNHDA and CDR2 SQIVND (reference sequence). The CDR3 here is CASSMGQINEQFF. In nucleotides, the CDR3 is TGTGCCAGTAGTATGGGGCAGATCAATGAGCAGTTCTTC. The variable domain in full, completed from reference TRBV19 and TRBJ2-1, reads DGGITQSPKYLFRKEGQNVTLSCEQNLNHDAMYWYRQDPGQGLRLIYYSQIVNDFQKGDIAEGYSVSREKKESFPLTVTSAQKNPTAFYLCASSMGQINEQFFGPGTRLTVL.

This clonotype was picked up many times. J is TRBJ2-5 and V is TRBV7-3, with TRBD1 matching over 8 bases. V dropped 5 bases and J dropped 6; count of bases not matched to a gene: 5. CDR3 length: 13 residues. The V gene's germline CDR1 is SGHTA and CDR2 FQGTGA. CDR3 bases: TGTGCCAGCAGCCCCGGACAGGGTCAGACCCAGTACTTC. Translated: CASSPGQGQTQYF.

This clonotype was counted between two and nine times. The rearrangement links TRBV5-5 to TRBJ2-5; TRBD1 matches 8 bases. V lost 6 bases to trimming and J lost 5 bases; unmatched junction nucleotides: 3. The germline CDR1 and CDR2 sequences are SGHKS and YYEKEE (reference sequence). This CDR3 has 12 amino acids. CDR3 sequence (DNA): TGTGCCAGCACCCGGGACAGGGAGACCCAGTACTTC. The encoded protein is CASTRDRETQYF.

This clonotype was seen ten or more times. This CDR3 reads CSVQQGQGNSPLHF. In DNA, the CDR3 is TGCAGCGTCCAACAGGGTCAGGGGAATTCACCCCTCCACTTT. V gene TRBV29-1 combines with J gene TRBJ1-6, with D tentatively TRBD1 (6 bases). The germline CDR1 and CDR2 sequences are SQVTM and ANQGSEA. Trimming left V 6 bases short and J 7 bases short, with 16 bases between. The CDR3 is 14 amino acids. The entire variable domain, with the rest obtained from reference TRBV29-1 and TRBJ1-6, is as follows: SAVISQKPSRDICQRGTSLTIQCQVDSQVTMMFWYRQQPGQSLTLIATANQGSEATYESGFVIDKFPISRPNLTFSTLTVSNMSPEDSSIYLCSVQQGQGNSPLHFGNGTRLTVT.

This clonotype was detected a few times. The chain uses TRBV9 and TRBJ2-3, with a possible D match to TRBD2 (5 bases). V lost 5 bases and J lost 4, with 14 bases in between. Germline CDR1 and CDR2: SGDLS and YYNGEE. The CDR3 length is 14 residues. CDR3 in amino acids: CASSRVRGSDTQYF. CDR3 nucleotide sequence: TGTGCCAGCAGTAGGGTCCGGGGATCAGATACGCAGTATTTT.

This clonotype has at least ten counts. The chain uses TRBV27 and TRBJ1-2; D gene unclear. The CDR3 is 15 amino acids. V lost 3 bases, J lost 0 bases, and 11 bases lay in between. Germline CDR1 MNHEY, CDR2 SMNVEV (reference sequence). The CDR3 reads CASSFLSATNYGYTF. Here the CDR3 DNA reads TGTGCCAGCAGTTTTTTGTCAGCAACTAACTATGGCTACACCTTC.

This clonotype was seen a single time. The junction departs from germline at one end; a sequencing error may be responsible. The CDR3 is CASSETGLNEKPFF. For the CDR3, the DNA is TGTGCCAGCAGCGAAACAGGGCTGAATGAAAAACCGTTTTTT. V usage is TRBV6-2 or TRBV6-3 and J usage is TRBJ1-4; D may be TRBD1 (6 bases). This CDR3 has 14 residues. Germline assignment: CDR1 MNHEY and CDR2 SVGEGT.

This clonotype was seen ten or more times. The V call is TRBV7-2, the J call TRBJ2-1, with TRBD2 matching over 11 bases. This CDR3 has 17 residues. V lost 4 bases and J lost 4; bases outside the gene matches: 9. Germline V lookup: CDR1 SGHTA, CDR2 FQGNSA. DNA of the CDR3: TGTGCCAGCAGCTCAGGGATCCGACTAGCGGGGTACAATGAGCAGTTCTTC. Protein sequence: CASSSGIRLAGYNEQFF. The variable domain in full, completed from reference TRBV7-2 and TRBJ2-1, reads GAGVSQSPSNKVTEKGKDVELRCDPISGHTALYWYRQSLGQGLEFLIYFQGNSAPDKSGLPSDRFSAERTGGSVSTLTIQRTQQEDSAVYLCASSSGIRLAGYNEQFFGPGTRLTVL.

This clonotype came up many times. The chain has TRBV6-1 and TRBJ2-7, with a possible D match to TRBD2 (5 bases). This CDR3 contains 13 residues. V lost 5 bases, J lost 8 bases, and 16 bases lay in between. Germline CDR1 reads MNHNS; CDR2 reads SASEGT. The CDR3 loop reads CASSSSPRLKQYF. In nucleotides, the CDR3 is TGTGCCAGCAGTTCTTCACCCCGACTAAAGCAGTACTTC.

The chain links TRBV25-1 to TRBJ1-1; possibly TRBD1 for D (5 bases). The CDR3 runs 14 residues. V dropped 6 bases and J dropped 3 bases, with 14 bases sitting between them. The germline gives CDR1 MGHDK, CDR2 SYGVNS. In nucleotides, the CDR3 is TGTGCCAGCAGGGCCCAAGCGGGGCACACTGAAGCTTTCTTT. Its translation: CASRAQAGHTEAFF.

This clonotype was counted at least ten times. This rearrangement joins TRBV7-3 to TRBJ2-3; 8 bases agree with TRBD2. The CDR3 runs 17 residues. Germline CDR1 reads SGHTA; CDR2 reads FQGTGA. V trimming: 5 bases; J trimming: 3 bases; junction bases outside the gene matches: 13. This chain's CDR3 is CASSLGAAGEGTDTQYF. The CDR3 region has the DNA TGTGCCAGCAGCCTAGGGGCAGCGGGAGAAGGTACAGATACGCAGTATTTT.

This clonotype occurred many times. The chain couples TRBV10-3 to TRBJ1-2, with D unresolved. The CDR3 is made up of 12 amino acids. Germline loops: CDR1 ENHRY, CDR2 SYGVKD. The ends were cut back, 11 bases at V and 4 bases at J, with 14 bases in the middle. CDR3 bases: TGTGCCGCCAACGAGGGATCCTATGGCTACACCTTC. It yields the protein CAANEGSYGYTF.

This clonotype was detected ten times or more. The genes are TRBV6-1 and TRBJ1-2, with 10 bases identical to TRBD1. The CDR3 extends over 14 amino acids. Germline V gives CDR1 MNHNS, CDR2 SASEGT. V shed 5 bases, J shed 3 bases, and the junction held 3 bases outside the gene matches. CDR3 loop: CASSRDRGHYGYTF. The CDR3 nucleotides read TGTGCCAGCAGTAGGGACAGGGGTCACTATGGCTACACCTTC.

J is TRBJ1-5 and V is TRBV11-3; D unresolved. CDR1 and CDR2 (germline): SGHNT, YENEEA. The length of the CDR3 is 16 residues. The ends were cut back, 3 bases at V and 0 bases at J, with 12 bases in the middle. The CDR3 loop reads CASSFGRDYSNQPQHF. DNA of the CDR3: TGTGCCAGCAGCTTCGGACGGGATTATAGCAATCAGCCCCAGCATTTT.

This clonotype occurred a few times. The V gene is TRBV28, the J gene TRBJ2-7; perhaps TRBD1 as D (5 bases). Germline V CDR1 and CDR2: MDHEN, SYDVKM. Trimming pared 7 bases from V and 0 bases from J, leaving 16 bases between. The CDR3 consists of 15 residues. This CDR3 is CASKGRQGLSYEQYF. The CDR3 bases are TGTGCCAGCAAGGGTAGGCAGGGCCTCTCCTACGAGCAGTACTTC. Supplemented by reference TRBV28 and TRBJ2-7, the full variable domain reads DVKVTQSSRYLVKRTGEKVFLECVQDMDHENMFWYRQDPGLGLRLIYFSYDVKMKEKGDIPEGYSVSREKKERFSLILESASTNQTSMYLCASKGRQGLSYEQYFGPGTRLTVT.

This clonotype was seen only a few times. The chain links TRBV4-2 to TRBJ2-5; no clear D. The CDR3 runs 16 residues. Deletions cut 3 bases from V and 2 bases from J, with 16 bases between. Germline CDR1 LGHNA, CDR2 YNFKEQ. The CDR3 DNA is TGTGCCAGCAGCCACCTACAATCCCTGGAACAAGAGACCCAGTACTTC. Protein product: CASSHLQSLEQETQYF.

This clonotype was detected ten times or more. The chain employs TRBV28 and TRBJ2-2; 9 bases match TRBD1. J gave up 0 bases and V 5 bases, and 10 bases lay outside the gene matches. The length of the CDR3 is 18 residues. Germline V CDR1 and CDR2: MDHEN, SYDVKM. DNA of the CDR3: TGTGCCAGCAGTCGGACAGGGGTTATAACGGCGAACACCGGGGAGCTGTTTTTT. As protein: CASSRTGVITANTGELFF.

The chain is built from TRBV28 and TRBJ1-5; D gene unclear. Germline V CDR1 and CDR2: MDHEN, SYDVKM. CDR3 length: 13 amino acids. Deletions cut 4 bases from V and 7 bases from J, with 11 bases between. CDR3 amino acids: CASSYPPGQPQHF. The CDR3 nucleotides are TGTGCCAGCAGTTACCCTCCGGGGCAGCCCCAGCATTTT.

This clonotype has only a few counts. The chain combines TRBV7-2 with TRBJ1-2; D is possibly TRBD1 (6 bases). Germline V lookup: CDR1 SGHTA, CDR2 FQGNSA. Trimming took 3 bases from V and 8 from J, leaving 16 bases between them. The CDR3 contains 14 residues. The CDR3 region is CASSLPGGRGGYTF. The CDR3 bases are TGTGCCAGCAGCTTGCCGGGGGGGAGGGGGGGCTACACCTTC. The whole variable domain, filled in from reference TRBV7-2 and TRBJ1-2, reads GAGVSQSPSNKVTEKGKDVELRCDPISGHTALYWYRQSLGQGLEFLIYFQGNSAPDKSGLPSDRFSAERTGGSVSTLTIQRTQQEDSAVYLCASSLPGGRGGYTFGSGTRLTVV.

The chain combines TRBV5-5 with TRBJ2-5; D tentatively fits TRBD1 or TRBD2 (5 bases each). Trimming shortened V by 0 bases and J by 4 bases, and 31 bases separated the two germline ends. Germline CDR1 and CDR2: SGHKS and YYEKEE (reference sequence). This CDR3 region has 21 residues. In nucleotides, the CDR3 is TGTGCCAGCAGCTTGGTAATTGGCGCCTCCTCGGGGACGGGCTTCGTAGAGACCCAGTACTTC. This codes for CASSLVIGASSGTGFVETQYF.

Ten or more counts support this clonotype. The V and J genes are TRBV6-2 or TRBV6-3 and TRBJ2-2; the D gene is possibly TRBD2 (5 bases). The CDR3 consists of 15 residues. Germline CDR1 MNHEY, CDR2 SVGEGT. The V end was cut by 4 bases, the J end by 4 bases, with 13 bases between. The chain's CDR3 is CASSFLHAGTGELFF. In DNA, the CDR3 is TGTGCCAGCAGTTTCCTCCACGCGGGCACCGGGGAGCTGTTTTTT.

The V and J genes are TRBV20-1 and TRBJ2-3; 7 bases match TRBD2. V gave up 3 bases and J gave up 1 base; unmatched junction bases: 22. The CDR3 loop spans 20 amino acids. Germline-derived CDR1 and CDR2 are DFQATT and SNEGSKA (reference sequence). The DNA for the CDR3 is TGCAGTGCTAGGAAACGGGACTATCAGGCTTTTTCGGTGCGCACAGATACGCAGTATTTT. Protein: CSARKRDYQAFSVRTDTQYF.

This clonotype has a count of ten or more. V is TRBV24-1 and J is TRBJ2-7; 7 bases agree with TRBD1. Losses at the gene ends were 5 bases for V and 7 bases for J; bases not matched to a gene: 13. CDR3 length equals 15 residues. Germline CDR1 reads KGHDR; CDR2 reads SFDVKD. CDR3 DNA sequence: TGTGCCACCAGTGGCCGGGACAGTTCTATCCAAGAGCAGTACTTC. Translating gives CATSGRDSSIQEQYF.

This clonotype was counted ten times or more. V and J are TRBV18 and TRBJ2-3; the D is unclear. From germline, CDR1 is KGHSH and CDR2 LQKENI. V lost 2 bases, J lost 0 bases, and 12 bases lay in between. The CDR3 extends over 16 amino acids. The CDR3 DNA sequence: TGTGCCAGCTCACCAATCGCGGAGTCAAGCACAGATACGCAGTATTTT. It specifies CASSPIAESSTDTQYF.

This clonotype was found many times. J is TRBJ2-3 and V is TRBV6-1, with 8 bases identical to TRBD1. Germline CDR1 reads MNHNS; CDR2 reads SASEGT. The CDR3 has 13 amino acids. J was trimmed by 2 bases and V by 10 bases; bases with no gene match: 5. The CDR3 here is CATRGQVTDTQYF. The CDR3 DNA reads TGTGCCACCAGGGGACAGGTCACAGATACGCAGTATTTT.